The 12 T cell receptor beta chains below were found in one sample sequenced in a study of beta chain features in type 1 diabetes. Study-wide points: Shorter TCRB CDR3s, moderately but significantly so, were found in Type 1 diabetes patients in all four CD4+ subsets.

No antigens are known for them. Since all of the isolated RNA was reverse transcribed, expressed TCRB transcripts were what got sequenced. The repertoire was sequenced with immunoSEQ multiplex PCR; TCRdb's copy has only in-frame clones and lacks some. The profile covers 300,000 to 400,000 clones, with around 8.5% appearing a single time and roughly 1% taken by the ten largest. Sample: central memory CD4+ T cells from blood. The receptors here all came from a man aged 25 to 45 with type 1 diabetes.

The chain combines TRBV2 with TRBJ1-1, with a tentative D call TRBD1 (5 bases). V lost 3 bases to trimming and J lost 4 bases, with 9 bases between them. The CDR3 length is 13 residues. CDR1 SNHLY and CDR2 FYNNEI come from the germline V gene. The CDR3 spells CASSEGRVTEAFF. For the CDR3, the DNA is TGTGCCAGCAGTGAGGGCAGGGTCACTGAAGCTTTCTTT.

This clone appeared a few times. In nucleotides, the CDR3 is TGTGCCAGCCCTCGGGGACAGGGACACAATGAGCAGTTCTTC. Amino acid sequence: CASPRGQGHNEQFF. The chain uses TRBV7-9 and TRBJ2-1; 9 nucleotides align to TRBD1. V lost 8 bases, J lost 5 bases, and 7 bases stayed unmatched. This CDR3 has 14 amino acids. Germline assignment: CDR1 SEHNR and CDR2 FQNEAQ (reference sequence).

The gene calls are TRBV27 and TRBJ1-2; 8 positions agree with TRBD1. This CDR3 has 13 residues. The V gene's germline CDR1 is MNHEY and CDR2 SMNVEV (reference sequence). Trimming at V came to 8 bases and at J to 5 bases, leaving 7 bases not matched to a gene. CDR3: CASGRQGAYGYTF. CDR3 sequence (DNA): TGTGCCAGCGGCCGGCAGGGGGCTTATGGCTACACCTTC.

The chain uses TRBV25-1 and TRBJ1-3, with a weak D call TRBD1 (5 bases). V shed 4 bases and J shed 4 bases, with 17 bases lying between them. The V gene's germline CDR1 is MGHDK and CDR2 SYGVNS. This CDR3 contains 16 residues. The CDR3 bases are TGTGCCAGCAGTGCCCCGGGGACTTTGGGGGGAAACACCATATATTTT. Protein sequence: CASSAPGTLGGNTIYF. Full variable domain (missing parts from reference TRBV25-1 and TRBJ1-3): EADIYQTPRYLVIGTGKKITLECSQTMGHDKMYWYQQDPGMELHLIHYSYGVNSTEKGDLSSESTVSRIRTEHFPLTLESARPSHTSQYLCASSAPGTLGGNTIYFGEGSWLTVV.

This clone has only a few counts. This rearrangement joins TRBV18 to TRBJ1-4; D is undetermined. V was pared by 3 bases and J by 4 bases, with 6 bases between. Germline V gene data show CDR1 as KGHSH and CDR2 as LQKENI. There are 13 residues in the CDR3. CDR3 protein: CASSPKLNEKLFF. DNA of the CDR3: TGTGCCAGCTCACCCAAGCTTAATGAAAAACTGTTTTTT.

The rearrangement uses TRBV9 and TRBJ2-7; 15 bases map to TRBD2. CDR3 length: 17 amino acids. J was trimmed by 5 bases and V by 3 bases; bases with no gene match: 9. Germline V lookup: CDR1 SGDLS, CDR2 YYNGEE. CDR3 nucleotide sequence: TGTGCCAGCAGCGCGGGACTAGCGGGGGGCGAGGGCCACGAGCAGTACTTC. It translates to CASSAGLAGGEGHEQYF. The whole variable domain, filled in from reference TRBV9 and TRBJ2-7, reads DSGVTQTPKHLITATGQRVTLRCSPRSGDLSVYWYQQSLDQGLQFLIQYYNGEERAKGNILERFSAQQFPDLHSELNLSSLELGDSALYFCASSAGLAGGEGHEQYFGPGTRLTVT.

The DNA of the CDR3 is TGTGCCAGCAGTGCCAGGGGTGGCGGCACTGAAGCTTTCTTT. Amino acids: CASSARGGGTEAFF. The rearrangement links TRBV6-1 to TRBJ1-1, with D possibly matching TRBD1 (6 bases). The CDR3 runs to 14 residues. V was pared by 4 bases and J by 4 bases, with 13 bases between. Germline CDR1 MNHNS, CDR2 SASEGT.

CDR3: CASSRDSSLQETQYF. Written as DNA, the CDR3 is TGTGCCAGCAGCCGGGACAGTTCTCTTCAAGAGACCCAGTACTTC. The V and J genes are TRBV7-2 and TRBJ2-5; TRBD1 aligns across 7 bases. CDR3 length: 15 amino acids. Per the germline V gene, CDR1 is SGHTA and CDR2 is FQGNSA. V lost 5 bases and J lost 2; bases outside the gene matches: 8. The full variable domain, with the rest looked up from reference TRBV7-2 and TRBJ2-5, is GAGVSQSPSNKVTEKGKDVELRCDPISGHTALYWYRQSLGQGLEFLIYFQGNSAPDKSGLPSDRFSAERTGGSVSTLTIQRTQQEDSAVYLCASSRDSSLQETQYFGPGTRLLVL.

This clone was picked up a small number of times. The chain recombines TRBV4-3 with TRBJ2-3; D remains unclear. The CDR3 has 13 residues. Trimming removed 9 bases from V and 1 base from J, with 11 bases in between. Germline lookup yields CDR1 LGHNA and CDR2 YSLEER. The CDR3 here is CASSYTGTDTQYF. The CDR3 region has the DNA TGCGCCAGTTCCTATACGGGCACAGATACGCAGTATTTT.

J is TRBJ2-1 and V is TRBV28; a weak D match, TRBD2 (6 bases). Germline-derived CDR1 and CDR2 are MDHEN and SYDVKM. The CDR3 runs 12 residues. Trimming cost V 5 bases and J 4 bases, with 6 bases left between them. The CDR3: CASSAGYNEQFF. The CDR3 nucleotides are TGTGCCAGCAGTGCGGGGTACAATGAGCAGTTCTTC.

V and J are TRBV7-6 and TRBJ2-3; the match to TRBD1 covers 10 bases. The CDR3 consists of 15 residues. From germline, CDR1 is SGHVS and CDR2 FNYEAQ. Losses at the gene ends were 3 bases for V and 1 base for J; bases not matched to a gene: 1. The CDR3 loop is CASSLTGGGTDTQYF. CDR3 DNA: TGTGCCAGCAGCTTGACAGGGGGCGGCACAGATACGCAGTATTTT.

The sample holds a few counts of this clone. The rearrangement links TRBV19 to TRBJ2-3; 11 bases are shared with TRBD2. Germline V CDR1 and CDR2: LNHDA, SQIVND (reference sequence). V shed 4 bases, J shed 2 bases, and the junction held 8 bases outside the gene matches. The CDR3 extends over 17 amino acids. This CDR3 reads CASSSPGTSGYTDTQYF. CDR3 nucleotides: TGTGCCAGTAGTAGTCCCGGGACTAGCGGCTACACAGATACGCAGTATTTT.